One and the same sample provided the 9 T cell receptor beta chains below, sequenced in a study of blood T cell repertoires in COVID-19. The assay was immunoSEQ multiplex PCR, and TCRdb's table has in-frame clones only and misses some. The sample includes over 150,000 clones, around 73% of them seen just once. Sequenced input: PBMCs or T cells enriched from blood (not recorded which). The receptors shown here come from a woman in her 50s who had recovered from COVID-19.

The V and J genes are TRBV18 and TRBJ2-7, with 8 bases matching TRBD1. CDR3 length: 13 residues. Germline V gives CDR1 KGHSH, CDR2 LQKENI. With V trimmed by 4 bases and J by 4 bases, 3 bases remained unmatched. As DNA, the CDR3 is TGTGCCAGCTCACAAACAGGGGGGTACGAGCAGTACTTC. Its translation: CASSQTGGYEQYF.

This clone was observed a single time. The chain links TRBV5-1 to TRBJ1-1; no reliable D call. CDR1 and CDR2 (germline): SGHRS, YFSETQ. This CDR3 has 13 residues. V was clipped by 0 bases and J by 11 bases, with 14 bases between them. The CDR3 nucleotides read TGCGCCAGCAGCTTGGGTGCCACCAGCGCGGCTTTCTTT. This sequence encodes CASSLGATSAAFF.

The chain employs TRBV28 and TRBJ1-4; D unclear. Trimming pared 7 bases from V and 8 bases from J, leaving 11 bases between. The CDR3 length is 12 residues. Germline V gene data show CDR1 as MDHEN and CDR2 as SYDVKM. The CDR3 spells CASTELREKLFF. The CDR3 coding sequence is TGTGCCAGCACTGAGCTACGGGAAAAACTGTTTTTT. The full variable domain, rest sourced from reference TRBV28 and TRBJ1-4, is DVKVTQSSRYLVKRTGEKVFLECVQDMDHENMFWYRQDPGLGLRLIYFSYDVKMKEKGDIPEGYSVSREKKERFSLILESASTNQTSMYLCASTELREKLFFGSGTQLSVL.

The genes are TRBV14 and TRBJ2-7; D is unresolved. V was trimmed by 8 bases and J by 0 bases, leaving 14 bases between them. Germline V gene lookup returns CDR1 SGHDN and CDR2 FVKESK. The CDR3 loop spans 14 amino acids. The CDR3 DNA follows: TGTGCCAGCTCAACCCCGTCGAGCTCCTACGAGCAGTACTTC. Its protein is CASSTPSSSYEQYF. The full variable domain, with the rest looked up from reference TRBV14 and TRBJ2-7, is EAGVTQFPSHSVIEKGQTVTLRCDPISGHDNLYWYRRVMGKEIKFLLHFVKESKQDESGMPNNRFLAERTGGTYSTLKVQPAELEDSGVYFCASSTPSSSYEQYFGPGTRLTVT.

The sample holds one count of this clone. The chain combines TRBV23-1 with TRBJ2-3; 7 bases fit TRBD1. TRBV23-1 is labeled an ORF, and its function is uncertain. V lost 0 bases, J lost 2 bases, and 14 bases stayed unmatched. The CDR3 length is 19 residues. The DNA of the CDR3 is TGCGCCAGCAGTCAATCGAACCAACCGGGACAGCAGTACACAGATACGCAGTATTTT. Residues: CASSQSNQPGQQYTDTQYF.

The CDR3 loop is CASSPDRGLITEAFF. Here the CDR3 DNA reads TGCGCCAGCAGCCCGGACAGGGGGCTGATCACTGAAGCTTTCTTT. The chain uses TRBV5-1 and TRBJ1-1, with 11 nucleotides matching TRBD1. CDR3 length equals 15 residues. Germline values: CDR1 SGHRS, CDR2 YFSETQ. J lost 4 bases, V lost 4 bases, and 6 bases had no gene match.

The chain has TRBV30 and TRBJ1-1; D is possibly TRBD1 (6 bases). CDR1 and CDR2 (germline): GTSNPN, SVGIG (reference sequence). The CDR3 is 11 amino acids. V lost 2 bases and J 7 bases, leaving 8 bases between the germline ends. The CDR3 nucleotides are TGTGCCTGGAGTAAGGACAGTGAAGCTTTCTTT. Encoded protein: CAWSKDSEAFF. The full variable domain, rest sourced from reference TRBV30 and TRBJ1-1, is SQTIHQWPATLVQPVGSPLSLECTVEGTSNPNLYWYRQAAGRGLQLLFYSVGIGQISSEVPQNLSASRPQDRQFILSSKKLLLSDSGFYLCAWSKDSEAFFGQGTRLTVV.

This clone was counted a single time. The chain employs TRBV7-2 and TRBJ2-3; maybe TRBD2 (6 bases). Germline V lookup: CDR1 SGHTA, CDR2 FQGNSA. CDR3 length equals 15 residues. V lost 6 bases and J 7 bases, leaving 20 bases between the germline ends. This chain's CDR3 is CASSFSGSHRNTQYF. As DNA, the CDR3 is TGTGCCAGCAGTTTTAGCGGATCCCACAGGAATACGCAGTATTTT. Using reference TRBV7-2 and TRBJ2-3 for the parts outside the CDR3, the full variable domain is GAGVSQSPSNKVTEKGKDVELRCDPISGHTALYWYRQSLGQGLEFLIYFQGNSAPDKSGLPSDRFSAERTGGSVSTLTIQRTQQEDSAVYLCASSFSGSHRNTQYFGPGTRLTVL.

The chain carries TRBV6-5 and TRBJ1-1; maybe TRBD1 (5 bases). The ends were cut back, 5 bases at V and 4 bases at J, with 14 bases in the middle. This CDR3 is built from 14 residues. The V gene's germline CDR1 is MNHEY and CDR2 SVGAGI. In nucleotides, the CDR3 is TGTGCCAGCAGTCCCCCTAGGGGTTCCACTGAAGCTTTCTTT. The encoded protein is CASSPPRGSTEAFF.